This T cell receptor beta chain was recorded in a study of shared clonotypes between healthy human individuals. Findings and caveats of the study: Rarefaction exposed incomplete sorted-subset sequencing despite large depth. Sampling included only blood; tissue repertoires likely differ. An expected dependence of interdonor clonotype sharing on sequencing depth was noted.

Worth noting for this clone: Its antigen is unidentified.

Repertoires were generated with immunoSEQ multiplex PCR, while TCRdb's copy carries only in-frame clones and drops some. The data hold millions of clones, with approximately 92% observed a single time. Trimming stripped 3 bases from V and 1 base from J, with 9 bases between. Germline CDR1 reads SGHVS; CDR2 reads FQNEAQ. CDR3 length equals 14 residues. This clonotype originated in a man aged 18 to 35 in good health. The chain joins TRBV7-8 to TRBJ2-5; unclear D gene. Sequencing was carried out using naive CD4+ T cells sorted from blood. The subset denotes: CD45RA+ positively selected. CDR3 nucleotide sequence: TGTGCCAGCAGCTTGGGCGAGCTCCAAGAGACCCAGTACTTC. It specifies CASSLGELQETQYF.